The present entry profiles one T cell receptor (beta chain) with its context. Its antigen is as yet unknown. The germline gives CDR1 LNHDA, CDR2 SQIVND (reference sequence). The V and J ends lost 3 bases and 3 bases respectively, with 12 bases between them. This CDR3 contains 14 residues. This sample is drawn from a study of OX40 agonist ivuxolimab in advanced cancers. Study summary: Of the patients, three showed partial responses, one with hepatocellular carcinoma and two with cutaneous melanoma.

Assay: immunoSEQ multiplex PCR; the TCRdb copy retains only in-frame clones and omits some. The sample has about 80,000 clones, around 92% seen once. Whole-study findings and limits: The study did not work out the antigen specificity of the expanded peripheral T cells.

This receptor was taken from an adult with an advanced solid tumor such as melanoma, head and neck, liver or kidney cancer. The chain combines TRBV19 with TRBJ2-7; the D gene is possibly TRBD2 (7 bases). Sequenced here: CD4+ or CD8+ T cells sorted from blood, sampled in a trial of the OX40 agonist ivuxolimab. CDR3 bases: TGTGCCAGTAGTATTGGGGGGGCCTACTACGAGCAGTACTTC. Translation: CASSIGGAYYEQYF.